Presented here are 9 T cell receptor beta chains from one specimen sequenced in a study of blood T cell repertoires in COVID-19. The data were produced by immunoSEQ multiplex PCR, yet TCRdb's version contains in-frame clones alone and is incomplete. In the table there are 300,000 to 350,000 clones, over 75% of which are singletons. Specimen: PBMCs or T cells enriched from blood (not recorded which). These receptors were taken from a woman in her 30s who had recovered from COVID-19.

This clone appeared once. This chain uses TRBV5-1 with TRBJ2-3; D ambiguous. CDR3 size: 14 residues. The V gene lost 3 bases and the J gene lost 5 bases, with 13 bases spanning the gap. The germline V gene has CDR1 SGHRS and CDR2 YFSETQ. Here the CDR3 reads CASSYGEIGDTQYF. CDR3 sequence (DNA): TGCGCCAGCAGCTACGGAGAGATCGGAGATACGCAGTATTTT. The full variable domain, in which reference TRBV5-1 and TRBJ2-3 provide the parts outside the CDR3, is KAGVTQTPRYLIKTRGQQVTLSCSPISGHRSVSWYQQTPGQGLQFLFEYFSETQRNKGNFPGRFSGRQFSNSRSEMNVSTLELGDSALYLCASSYGEIGDTQYFGPGTRLTVL.

The V call is TRBV27, the J call TRBJ2-7, with 9 positions matching TRBD2. The CDR3 sequence is 14 residues long. Germline assignment: CDR1 MNHEY and CDR2 SMNVEV (reference sequence). V shed 6 bases, J shed 3 bases, and the junction held 6 bases outside the gene matches. The CDR3 spells CASSFFSGGYEQYF. In nucleotides, the CDR3 is TGTGCCAGCAGCTTTTTTAGCGGGGGCTACGAGCAGTACTTC.

The CDR3 loop reads CASSRDSETQYF. The DNA of the CDR3 is TGTGCCAGCTCACGGGACAGCGAGACCCAGTACTTC. This chain links TRBV18 with TRBJ2-5; 7 bases match TRBD1. The CDR3 extends over 12 amino acids. In germline, CDR1 is KGHSH, CDR2 LQKENI. After removal of 4 bases from V and 5 bases from J, the junction contained 1 base not matched to a gene.

This clone was seen a few times. The DNA of the CDR3 is TGTGCCAGCAGCCAGGATAACAGGGGTTTCCACGAGCAGTACTTC. It is translated as CASSQDNRGFHEQYF. The chain uses TRBV3-1 (or the pseudogene TRBV3-2) and TRBJ2-7, with 7 bases that match TRBD1. J gave up 5 bases and V 3 bases, and 10 bases lay outside the gene matches. The CDR3 consists of 15 residues. Germline-derived CDR1 and CDR2 are LGHDT and YNNKEL (reference sequence).

The chain has TRBV6-5 and TRBJ2-1; D perhaps matches TRBD2 (5 bases). This CDR3 comprises 13 residues. CDR1 MNHEY and CDR2 SVGAGI come from the germline V gene. The V end lost 8 bases, the J end lost 2 bases, and 10 bases lay between the germline ends. The chain's CDR3 is CASASGTYNEQFF. CDR3 nucleotide sequence: TGTGCCAGCGCTTCCGGGACCTACAATGAGCAGTTCTTC.

For the CDR3, the DNA is TGTGCCAGTAGTACCCGGACAGGGCGTTATTCACCCCTCCACTTT. Translation: CASSTRTGRYSPLHF. The V gene is TRBV19, the J gene TRBJ1-6; 8 bases agree with TRBD1. The V gene's germline CDR1 is LNHDA and CDR2 SQIVND (reference sequence). The length of the CDR3 is 15 residues. J lost 8 bases, V lost 4 bases, and 7 bases had no gene match.

The V call is TRBV28, the J call TRBJ2-2, with 8 bases that match TRBD2. The CDR3 consists of 18 residues. J lost 7 bases, V lost 2 bases, and 15 bases had no gene match. Germline lookup yields CDR1 MDHEN and CDR2 SYDVKM. The CDR3 DNA follows: TGTGCCAGCAGTTTAAATGAGCGGGGGCCTCAAGGTGGCGGGGAGCTGTTTTTT. Protein sequence: CASSLNERGPQGGGELFF.

The chain recombines TRBV29-1 with TRBJ2-3, with 11 bases aligning to TRBD2. This CDR3 comprises 15 residues. Losses at the gene ends were 5 bases for V and 1 base for J; bases not matched to a gene: 5. Germline V gene sequence: CDR1 SQVTM, CDR2 ANQGSEA. The CDR3 DNA reads TGCAGCGTTCTTAGCGGGGGGGCGGGCACAGATACGCAGTATTTT. This translates into CSVLSGGAGTDTQYF.

The chain couples TRBV11-2 to TRBJ2-2; D gene unclear. The V gene lost 6 bases and the J gene lost 1 base, with 9 bases spanning the gap. Germline V lookup: CDR1 SGHAT, CDR2 FQNNGV. The CDR3 length is 14 residues. CDR3 DNA: TGTGCCAGCAGTTCGAACAGGAACACCGGGGAGCTGTTTTTT. Protein product: CASSSNRNTGELFF.